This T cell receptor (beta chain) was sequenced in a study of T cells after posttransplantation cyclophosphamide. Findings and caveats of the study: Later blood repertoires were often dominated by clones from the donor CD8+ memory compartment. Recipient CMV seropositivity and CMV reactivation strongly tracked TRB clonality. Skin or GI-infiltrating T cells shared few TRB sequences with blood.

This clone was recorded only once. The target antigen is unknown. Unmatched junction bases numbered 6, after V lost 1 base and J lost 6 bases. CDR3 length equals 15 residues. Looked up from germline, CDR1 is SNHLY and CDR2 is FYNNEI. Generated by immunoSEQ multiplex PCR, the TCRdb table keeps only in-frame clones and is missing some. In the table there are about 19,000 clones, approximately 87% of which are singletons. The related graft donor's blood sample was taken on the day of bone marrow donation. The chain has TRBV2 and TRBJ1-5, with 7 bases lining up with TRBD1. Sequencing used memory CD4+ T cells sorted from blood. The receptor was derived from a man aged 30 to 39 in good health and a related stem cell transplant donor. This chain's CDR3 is CASSEEETGSQPQHF. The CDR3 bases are TGTGCCAGCAGTGAAGAGGAGACAGGGAGTCAGCCCCAGCATTTT.